What follows are 11 T cell receptor beta chains derived from one specimen sequenced in a study of human T cells and chemical hapten exposure. In TCRdb, the RACE reads were re-called with MiXCR into one record per CDR3 protein. The profile shows about 82,000 distinct CDR3 sequences, roughly 13% of them singletons. Time point meaning: patch test 3, about 24 weeks after DPC sensitization. Treatment reported: therapeutic diphenylcyclopropenone sensitization with weekly scalp DPC. Sample: whole blood, taken in connection with sensitization to the hapten diphenylcyclopropenone (DPC). The receptor set was obtained from a woman aged 45 to 65 with alopecia areata. Some clones in this sample may be carry-over from other donors' samples.

V gene TRBV6-1 combines with J gene TRBJ2-7; D is possibly TRBD1 (6 bases). Germline-derived CDR1 and CDR2 are MNHNS and SASEGT. The germline V and J ends were trimmed by 5 bases and 0 bases, with 14 bases remaining between them. The CDR3 has 15 amino acids. The CDR3 nucleotides read TGTGCCAGCAGTACAAGCGGACAGAGCTCCTACGAGCAGTACTTC. This sequence encodes CASSTSGQSSYEQYF.

This clonotype was detected a few times. The chain recombines TRBV7-2 with TRBJ2-4; TRBD2 matches 13 bases. V was pared by 1 base and J by 3 bases, with 3 bases of the junction left unmatched. The CDR3 extends over 17 amino acids. Germline loops: CDR1 SGHTA, CDR2 FQGNSA. DNA of the CDR3: TGTGCCAGCAGCTTAGGGGGACTAGCGGGGAGCAAAAACATTCAGTACTTC. Residues: CASSLGGLAGSKNIQYF. The entire variable domain, with the rest obtained from reference TRBV7-2 and TRBJ2-4, is as follows: GAGVSQSPSNKVTEKGKDVELRCDPISGHTALYWYRQSLGQGLEFLIYFQGNSAPDKSGLPSDRFSAERTGGSVSTLTIQRTQQEDSAVYLCASSLGGLAGSKNIQYFGAGTRLSVL.

The CDR3 DNA sequence: TGTGCCAGCAGATATCAGACTAGCGGCAATGAGCAGTTCTTC. Encoded protein: CASRYQTSGNEQFF. This chain connects TRBV12-3 or TRBV12-4 to TRBJ2-1; 9 nucleotides line up with TRBD2. The CDR3 runs 14 residues. V was pared by 6 bases and J by 6 bases, with 6 bases of the junction left unmatched.

The chain combines TRBV29-1 with TRBJ2-5; D ambiguous. Germline values: CDR1 SQVTM, CDR2 ANQGSEA. This CDR3 contains 11 residues. Trimming cost V 2 bases and J 2 bases, with 3 bases left between them. Written as DNA, the CDR3 is TGCAGCGTTGAAAGGCAAGAGACCCAGTACTTC. It translates to CSVERQETQYF.

This clonotype was counted a few times. The chain employs TRBV6-2 or TRBV6-3 and TRBJ2-7; D is unresolved. CDR3 size: 11 residues. Germline V gene sequence: CDR1 MNHEY, CDR2 SVGEGT. Trimming took 0 bases from V and 7 from J, leaving 4 bases between them. In DNA, the CDR3 is TGTGCCAGCAGTTACTCTTTTGAGCAGTACTTC. Its translation: CASSYSFEQYF.

The chain recombines TRBV29-1 with TRBJ2-2; 7 bases align to TRBD1. J gave up 1 base and V 6 bases, and 8 bases lay outside the gene matches. Germline V gene sequence: CDR1 SQVTM, CDR2 ANQGSEA. This CDR3 is 15 amino acids long. The CDR3 loop is CSVKVGQVNTGELFF. CDR3 bases: TGCAGCGTCAAAGTCGGACAGGTGAACACCGGGGAGCTGTTTTTT.

This rearrangement joins TRBV20-1 to TRBJ2-1; 15 bases line up with TRBD2. CDR1 and CDR2 (germline): DFQATT, SNEGSKA (reference sequence). V gave up 2 bases and J gave up 1 base; unmatched junction bases: 9. The CDR3 sequence is 19 residues long. CDR3 nucleotide sequence: TGCAGTGCTAGAAGCCCGGGACTAGCGGGAGGAACGTCCTACAATGAGCAGTTCTTC. Amino acid sequence: CSARSPGLAGGTSYNEQFF.

The CDR3 sequence is CASSADAGLNEKLFF. The CDR3 DNA follows: TGTGCCAGCAGTGCCGACGCGGGCCTTAATGAAAAACTGTTTTTT. This chain joins TRBV6-4 and TRBJ1-4; D is unclear. The CDR3 covers 15 residues. Germline assignment: CDR1 MRHNA and CDR2 SNTAGT. The V and J ends lost 4 bases and 4 bases respectively, with 13 bases between them.

This clonotype was observed a few times. The CDR3 DNA is TGTGCCAGCAGTGTACTCGGGACTATCTACGAGCAGTACTTC. Protein sequence: CASSVLGTIYEQYF. The gene calls are TRBV6-2 or TRBV6-3 and TRBJ2-7; 7 positions agree with TRBD2. Germline loops: CDR1 MNHEY, CDR2 SVGEGT. The V and J ends lost 5 bases and 3 bases, in that order; junction bases with no gene match: 7. The length of the CDR3 is 14 residues.

This clonotype was observed many times. The chain employs TRBV18 and TRBJ2-7, with TRBD1 matching 12 bases. V dropped 3 bases and J dropped 6; count of bases not matched to a gene: 9. Germline V lookup: CDR1 KGHSH, CDR2 LQKENI. The CDR3 has 16 residues. The CDR3 nucleotides read TGTGCCAGCTCACCCGGGACCGGGACAGGGGGCGGCGAGCAGTACTTC. Protein product: CASSPGTGTGGGEQYF.

This clonotype was recorded many times. This rearrangement joins TRBV10-2 to TRBJ1-5, with TRBD1 identical over 7 bases. Losses at the gene ends were 2 bases for V and 6 bases for J; bases not matched to a gene: 16. There are 18 residues in the CDR3. The germline V gene has CDR1 WSHSY and CDR2 SAAADI. The CDR3 coding sequence is TGCGCCAGCAGTGAGCCTCCGACAGGGAGGGTATATCGTCAGCCCCAGCATTTT. Protein: CASSEPPTGRVYRQPQHF.